One sample yielded the 30 T cell receptor beta chains listed below, sequenced in a study of OX40 agonist ivuxolimab in advanced cancers. The assay was immunoSEQ multiplex PCR, and TCRdb's table has in-frame clones only and misses some. The table has 55,000 to 75,000 clones, approximately 86% seen once. The sequenced sample was CD4+ or CD8+ T cells sorted from blood, obtained in a trial of the OX40 agonist ivuxolimab. These receptors originate from an adult with an advanced solid tumor such as melanoma, head and neck, liver or kidney cancer.

J is TRBJ1-5 and V is TRBV6-6; 7 bases match TRBD1. Germline values: CDR1 MNHNY, CDR2 SVGAGI (reference sequence). The CDR3 is 14 amino acids. J lost 0 bases, V lost 6 bases, and 2 bases had no gene match. Written as DNA, the CDR3 is TGTGCCAGCAGAAGACAGGGTAGCAATCAGCCCCAGCATTTT. This codes for CASRRQGSNQPQHF.

The chain employs TRBV2 and TRBJ1-6; TRBD1 is a possible D gene (6 bases). Trimming took off 10 bases at V and 4 bases at J, with 11 bases between the two ends. This CDR3 spans 13 amino acids. Per germline, CDR1 SNHLY and CDR2 FYNNEI. This chain's CDR3 is CATTGFYNSPLHF. The DNA for the CDR3 is TGTGCCACCACAGGGTTTTATAATTCACCCCTCCACTTT.

The chain combines TRBV5-8 with TRBJ2-7, with a weak D call TRBD1 (6 bases). This CDR3 region has 13 residues. The germline V gene encodes CDR1 SGHTS and CDR2 YDEGEE. The V end lost 1 base, the J end lost 5 bases, and 10 bases lay between the germline ends. The CDR3 sequence is CASSLRGTHEQYF. In nucleotides, the CDR3 is TGTGCCAGCAGCTTGAGGGGGACCCACGAGCAGTACTTC.

The gene calls are TRBV4-1 and TRBJ1-5; 7 bases fit TRBD1. After removal of 4 bases from V and 3 bases from J, the junction contained 9 bases not matched to a gene. The CDR3 totals 16 residues. Germline assignment: CDR1 MGHRA and CDR2 YSYEKL. The CDR3 DNA reads as TGCGCCAGCAGCCGCCAAGGGGGACAGTCCAATCAGCCCCAGCATTTT. Amino acids: CASSRQGGQSNQPQHF.

This clone was seen a single time. This chain links TRBV5-1 with TRBJ2-3; TRBD2 matches 7 bases. This CDR3 is 15 amino acids long. V gave up 7 bases and J gave up 0 bases; unmatched junction bases: 8. CDR1 and CDR2 from the germline V gene are SGHRS and YFSETQ. The CDR3 loop reads CASGPAGFSTDTQYF. The CDR3, as DNA: TGCGCCAGCGGCCCAGCGGGGTTTAGCACAGATACGCAGTATTTT.

The table lists this clone with a few counts. The gene calls are TRBV7-6 and TRBJ2-2, with a tentative D call TRBD2 (6 bases). Germline lookup yields CDR1 SGHVS and CDR2 FNYEAQ. There are 13 residues in the CDR3. V lost 6 bases and J lost 5, with 10 bases in between. The CDR3 reads CASREGRTGELFF. CDR3 coding DNA: TGTGCCAGCAGGGAGGGCCGGACCGGGGAGCTGTTTTTT.

With respect to this clone: The junction departs from the called germline gene at one end, perhaps through a read error. The chain recombines TRBV6-5 with TRBJ2-5; D is undetermined. Per the germline V gene, CDR1 is MNHEY and CDR2 is SVGAGI. The CDR3 is 12 amino acids. CDR3 sequence (DNA): TGTGCCAGCAGTTACGGGCAAGGGACCCAGTACTTC. It encodes CASSYGQGTQYF.

In this sample, this clone turned up a few times. The chain combines TRBV19 with TRBJ1-1, with a tentative D call TRBD1 (5 bases). Per the germline V gene, CDR1 is LNHDA and CDR2 is SQIVND (reference sequence). The CDR3 loop spans 15 amino acids. The ends were cut back, 5 bases at V and 4 bases at J, with 17 bases in the middle. In DNA, the CDR3 is TGTGCCAGTAGTGGTCAGGGTCTGGAGAGCACTGAAGCTTTCTTT. Translated: CASSGQGLESTEAFF.

This chain connects TRBV10-1 to TRBJ1-4; D remains ambiguous. Germline CDR1 is WNHNN and CDR2 is SYGVQD (reference sequence). Deletions cut 4 bases from V and 4 bases from J, with 7 bases between. This CDR3 has 13 amino acids. This chain's CDR3 is CASSVGFNEKLFF. The CDR3 DNA reads TGCGCCAGCAGTGTCGGGTTTAATGAAAAACTGTTTTTT.

The V and J genes are TRBV2 and TRBJ1-2, with D perhaps matching TRBD1 (6 bases). CDR1 SNHLY and CDR2 FYNNEI come from the germline V gene. There are 13 residues in the CDR3. Between the trimmed V and J ends, which lost 3 bases and 8 bases, there was a span of 13 bases. CDR3 nucleotide sequence: TGTGCCAGCAGTGATTGGGGGCCCGAGGGCTACACCTTC. This gives the protein CASSDWGPEGYTF.

This clone has a handful of counts. V and J are TRBV15 and TRBJ2-7; D unclear. The CDR3 runs 14 residues. Trimming pared 0 bases from V and 1 base from J, leaving 7 bases between. Per germline, CDR1 LNHNV and CDR2 YYDKDF (reference sequence). The CDR3 sequence is CATSRDLDSYEQYF. For the CDR3, the DNA is TGTGCCACCAGCAGAGATCTAGATTCCTACGAGCAGTACTTC. The full variable domain, in which reference TRBV15 and TRBJ2-7 provide the parts outside the CDR3, is DAMVIQNPRYQVTQFGKPVTLSCSQTLNHNVMYWYQQKSSQAPKLLFHYYDKDFNNEADTPDNFQSRRPNTSFCFLDIRSPGLGDTAMYLCATSRDLDSYEQYFGPGTRLTVT.

The V call is TRBV6-1, the J call TRBJ1-2, with a possible D match to TRBD1 (6 bases). Trimming removed 0 bases from V and 8 bases from J, with 7 bases in between. Looked up from germline, CDR1 is MNHNS and CDR2 is SASEGT. This CDR3 has 12 residues. For the CDR3, the DNA is TGTGCCAGCAGTGAAGCCGACAGGGGCTACACCTTC. Protein: CASSEADRGYTF.

V usage is TRBV6-5 and J usage is TRBJ1-3; TRBD1 is a possible D gene (6 bases). Trimming took off 0 bases at V and 2 bases at J, with 8 bases between the two ends. This CDR3 is built from 15 residues. CDR1 MNHEY and CDR2 SVGAGI come from the germline V gene. This CDR3 reads CASSYSDRAGNTIYF. In nucleotides, the CDR3 is TGTGCCAGCAGTTACTCGGACAGAGCTGGAAACACCATATATTTT.

V usage is TRBV5-6 and J usage is TRBJ2-5; 10 bases match TRBD1. CDR3 length equals 15 residues. The J segment lost 2 bases and the V segment lost 3 bases, leaving 4 bases of the junction unmatched. Per the germline V gene, CDR1 is SGHDT and CDR2 is YYEEEE. The CDR3, as DNA: TGTGCCAGCAGCTGGGACAGGGGCATACAAGAGACCCAGTACTTC. This gives the protein CASSWDRGIQETQYF.

The genes are TRBV18 and TRBJ1-5; D is perhaps TRBD1 (5 bases). The V gene's germline CDR1 is KGHSH and CDR2 LQKENI. The CDR3 has 14 residues. Between the trimmed V and J ends, which lost 2 bases and 3 bases, there was a span of 8 bases. In nucleotides, the CDR3 is TGTGCCAGCTCACCAATACAGGACAATCAGCCCCAGCATTTT. Encoded protein: CASSPIQDNQPQHF.

V and J are TRBV5-1 and TRBJ1-3, with D hard to call. Trimming removed 1 base from V and 1 base from J, with 12 bases in between. The CDR3 runs to 16 residues. Germline V gene lookup returns CDR1 SGHRS and CDR2 YFSETQ. CDR3 sequence reads: CASSLRTPGSGNTIYF. DNA of the CDR3: TGCGCCAGCAGCTTGCGGACCCCAGGATCTGGAAACACCATATATTTT.

CDR3 nucleotides: TGTGCCAGCAGCATCCACAGACTAGCGGGGGTCATCAATGAGCAGTTCTTC. Encoded protein: CASSIHRLAGVINEQFF. V usage is TRBV9 and J usage is TRBJ2-1; 12 bases are shared with TRBD2. CDR3 length: 17 residues. Losses at the gene ends were 4 bases for V and 6 bases for J; bases not matched to a gene: 11. CDR1 is SGDLS, CDR2 YYNGEE, per germline.

This clone occurred once. This chain connects TRBV7-9 to TRBJ1-4, with unresolved D. V lost 0 bases, J lost 8 bases, and 4 bases lay in between. Germline CDR1 is SEHNR and CDR2 is FQNEAQ (reference sequence). The CDR3 covers 12 residues. CDR3 amino acids: CASSLAEEKLFF. As DNA, the CDR3 is TGTGCCAGCAGCTTAGCGGAGGAAAAACTGTTTTTT.

This clone was recorded at least ten times. The DNA of the CDR3 is TGTGCCAGCTCACCGATGGTCAGGGGTGATGAGCAGTTCTTC. It is translated as CASSPMVRGDEQFF. The chain couples TRBV18 to TRBJ2-1, with D tentatively TRBD1 (6 bases). The CDR3 is made up of 14 amino acids. Trimming shortened V by 3 bases and J by 8 bases, and 14 bases separated the two germline ends. From germline, CDR1 is KGHSH and CDR2 LQKENI. The whole variable domain, remainder taken from reference TRBV18 and TRBJ2-1, is NAGVMQNPRHLVRRRGQEARLRCSPMKGHSHVYWYRQLPEEGLKFMVYLQKENIIDESGMPKERFSAEFPKEGPSILRIQQVVRGDSAAYFCASSPMVRGDEQFFGPGTRLTVL.

V gene TRBV5-5 combines with J gene TRBJ2-5; 12 bases are a match to TRBD2. V shed 1 base, J shed 2 bases, and the junction held 12 bases outside the gene matches. The CDR3 is made up of 19 amino acids. The germline gives CDR1 SGHKS, CDR2 YYEKEE (reference sequence). CDR3 DNA sequence: TGTGCCAGCAGCTTGCGCCGACTAGCGGGAGAGGGAACACAAGAGACCCAGTACTTC. Its translation: CASSLRRLAGEGTQETQYF.

This clone was seen just once. The chain links TRBV2 to TRBJ2-7; possible D gene TRBD1, 6 bases. The CDR3 covers 13 residues. From germline, CDR1 is SNHLY and CDR2 FYNNEI. Trimming removed 10 bases at V and 3 bases at J, with 16 bases between. The CDR3 DNA reads TGTGCCAACCCGGGCCCCAGGGGCTACGAGCAGTACTTC. As protein: CANPGPRGYEQYF.

This chain connects TRBV5-1 to TRBJ2-1; weak D call: TRBD2 (6 bases). The CDR3 spans 14 residues. From germline, CDR1 is SGHRS and CDR2 YFSETQ. V was trimmed by 2 bases and J by 4 bases, leaving 10 bases between them. The chain's CDR3 is CASSLGGVYNEQFF. The CDR3 coding sequence is TGCGCCAGCAGCTTAGGAGGGGTTTACAATGAGCAGTTCTTC.

J is TRBJ2-5 and V is TRBV6-7; D is uncertain. Judging by the DNA end, TRBJ2-7 fits better; the J call may be wrong. TRBV6-7 is noted as an ORF with a role that remains uncertain. The CDR3 contains 17 residues. The CDR3 region is CASSQVSGSLRSYEQYF. The CDR3 DNA reads TGTGCCAGCAGCCAAGTCTCAGGTTCATTAAGGTCCTACGAGCAGTACTTC.

In nucleotides, the CDR3 is TGTGCCATCAGTGCTAGCGGGGGGGCGGAGACCCAGTACTTC. Its translation: CAISASGGAETQYF. The chain employs TRBV10-3 and TRBJ2-5; 12 bases are shared with TRBD2. With 4 bases clipped from V and 5 bases from J, the junction kept 2 bases outside the gene matches. CDR1 is ENHRY, CDR2 SYGVKD, per germline. CDR3 length: 14 amino acids.

To note about this clone: Other DNA sequences of this sample code for an identical CDR3. The chain is built from TRBV7-2 and TRBJ2-7; perhaps TRBD2 as D (7 bases). The CDR3 totals 13 residues. The germline V and J ends were trimmed by 1 base and 12 bases, with 16 bases remaining between them. CDR1 is SGHTA, CDR2 FQGNSA, per germline. The CDR3 sequence: CASSLEVRGLAYF. CDR3 coding DNA: TGTGCCAGCAGCTTAGAGGTGCGGGGGCTGGCGTACTTC.

The CDR3 nucleotides read TGTGCCAGCAGCTTTGCAACAACAAAGTTACCCCAGTACTTC. Encoded protein: CASSFATTKLPQYF. The gene calls are TRBV11-2 and TRBJ2-5; no firm D call. The CDR3 is 14 amino acids. The germline V gene encodes CDR1 SGHAT and CDR2 FQNNGV. Trimming took 3 bases from V and 9 from J, leaving 17 bases between them.

The chain uses TRBV5-1 and TRBJ2-3; 9 bases match TRBD1. Germline V gives CDR1 SGHRS, CDR2 YFSETQ. The CDR3 loop spans 16 amino acids. The ends lost 6 bases at V and 3 bases at J; junction bases unmatched: 11. The DNA for the CDR3 is TGCGCCAGCACTACTGGACAGGGGATCGGGACAGATACGCAGTATTTT. As protein: CASTTGQGIGTDTQYF.

This clone is judged medium-sized (0.01 to 0.1%). V usage is TRBV6-1 and J usage is TRBJ2-7; possible D gene TRBD1, 5 bases. The CDR3 loop spans 13 amino acids. From germline, CDR1 is MNHNS and CDR2 SASEGT. The V end lost 7 bases, the J end lost 7 bases, and 17 bases lay between the germline ends. CDR3 amino acids: CASTESRQGEQYF. As DNA, the CDR3 is TGTGCCAGCACCGAATCGAGGCAGGGAGAGCAGTACTTC.

This clone has a handful of counts. The chain couples TRBV28 to TRBJ2-3; D tentatively reads TRBD1 or TRBD2 (6 bases each). This CDR3 comprises 13 residues. Trimming took 4 bases from V and 11 from J, leaving 16 bases between them. Germline CDR1 reads MDHEN; CDR2 reads SYDVKM. The CDR3 DNA reads as TGTGCCAGCAGTTCTCCCCCCAGGGGAGGGCAGTATTTT. It encodes CASSSPPRGGQYF.

The chain is built from TRBV6-6 and TRBJ1-5; a possible D gene is TRBD1 (5 bases). Trimming left V 0 bases short and J 2 bases short, with 11 bases between. CDR1 MNHNY and CDR2 SVGAGI come from the germline V gene (reference sequence). CDR3 length: 16 amino acids. The CDR3 loop reads CASSYSRSGGNQPQHF. The CDR3 DNA reads as TGTGCCAGCAGTTACTCAAGGTCGGGGGGCAATCAGCCCCAGCATTTT.